This TCR beta chain was captured in a study of cytomegalovirus exposure and HLA in healthy donors. General study results and limits: Accounts indicate the classifier identified cytomegalovirus status with strong specificity and sensitivity.

PCR was performed using 60 Vbeta and 13 Jbeta primers. Sequencing was performed with immunoSEQ multiplex PCR; in TCRdb, only in-frame clones are kept and a portion is missing. The sample shows approximately 130,000 clones, about 78% of them seen only once. Turning to this clone: The target antigen is unknown.

Germline V gene data show CDR1 as SQVTM and CDR2 as ANQGSEA. This CDR3 spans 13 amino acids. V was trimmed by 7 bases and J by 8 bases, leaving 18 bases between them. The sequenced sample consisted of PBMCs. The TCR was taken from a human donor in good health. The chain uses TRBV29-1 and TRBJ2-1; D is unresolved. This chain's CDR3 is CSANALGVDEQFF. In nucleotides, the CDR3 is TGCAGCGCCAACGCGTTGGGCGTTGATGAGCAGTTCTTC.